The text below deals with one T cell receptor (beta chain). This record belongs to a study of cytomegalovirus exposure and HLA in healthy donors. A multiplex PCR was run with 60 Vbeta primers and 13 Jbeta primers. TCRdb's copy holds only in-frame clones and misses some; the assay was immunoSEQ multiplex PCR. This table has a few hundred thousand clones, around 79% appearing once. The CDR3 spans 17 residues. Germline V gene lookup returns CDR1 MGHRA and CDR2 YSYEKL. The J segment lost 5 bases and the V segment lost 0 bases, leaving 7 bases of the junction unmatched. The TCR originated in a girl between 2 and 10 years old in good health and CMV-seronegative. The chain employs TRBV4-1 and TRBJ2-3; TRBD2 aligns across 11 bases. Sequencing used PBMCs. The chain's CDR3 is CASSQDETSGAVDTQYF. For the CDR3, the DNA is TGCGCCAGCAGCCAAGACGAGACTAGCGGGGCGGTAGATACGCAGTATTTT.